The clone carrying this T cell receptor beta chain is medium-sized by frequency. The sample is drawn from a study of T cell clusters in autoimmune cytopenias. Study background: Per sample, median TRB depth was about 51,000 reads, yielding a median roughly 2,000 distinct clonotypes.

TRB was amplified from about 270 ng of peripheral blood genomic DNA per sample. One tube held mixed TRB-A and TRB-B primer pools for touch-down PCR. For each CDR3 protein, TCRdb gives one entry from its re-call of the multiplex PCR reads, without DNA. This sample's table has some 11,000 distinct CDR3 sequences. The sample was also reused in another study, on T cell repertoires in aging, cancer and after chemotherapy.

The TCR was taken from a human donor in good health. Sequenced sample: peripheral blood.

The CDR3 is CASTNSNPGLPGYNEQFF. V usage is TRBV19 and J usage is TRBJ2-1; the D call from TCRdb, TRBD2, cannot be confirmed without DNA. Germline V lookup: CDR1 LNHDA, CDR2 SQIVND (reference sequence). The CDR3 has 18 amino acids.